This TCR beta chain originates from a study of blood T cell repertoires in COVID-19. The CDR3 contains 15 residues. With 0 bases removed from V and 10 bases from J, the gap between germline ends came to 14 bases. The germline gives CDR1 SGDLS, CDR2 YYNGEE. Repertoires were generated with immunoSEQ multiplex PCR, while TCRdb's copy carries only in-frame clones and drops some. The sample consists of a few hundred thousand clones, roughly nine tenths of them appearing once. The sequencing sample was made of PBMCs or T cells enriched from blood (not recorded which). The chain uses TRBV9 and TRBJ1-6; possibly TRBD1 for D (5 bases). This sequence was found in a woman between 40 and 55 years old who had been exposed to COVID-19. This chain's CDR3 is CASSVDGAGRSPLHF. In nucleotides, the CDR3 is TGTGCCAGCAGCGTAGATGGGGCTGGAAGGTCACCCCTCCACTTT.